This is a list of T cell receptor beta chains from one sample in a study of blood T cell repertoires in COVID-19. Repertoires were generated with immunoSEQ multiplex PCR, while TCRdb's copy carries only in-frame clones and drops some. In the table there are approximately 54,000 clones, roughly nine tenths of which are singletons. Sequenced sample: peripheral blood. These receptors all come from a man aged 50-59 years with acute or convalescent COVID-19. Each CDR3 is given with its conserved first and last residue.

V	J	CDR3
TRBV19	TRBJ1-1	CASTSLLRGGTTEAFF
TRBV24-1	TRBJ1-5	CATSEQGMGNQPQHF
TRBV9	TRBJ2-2	CASSYRTSGNTGELFF
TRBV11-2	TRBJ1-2	CASSLWDKRGYTF
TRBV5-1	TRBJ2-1	CASSLSGTSGYNEQFF
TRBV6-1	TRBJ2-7	CASSDGPGSSYEQYF
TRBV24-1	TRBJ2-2	CATSDSETSRGLGTGELFF
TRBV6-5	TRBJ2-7	CASNQGIGQYF
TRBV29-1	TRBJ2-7	CSVELRGSYEQYF
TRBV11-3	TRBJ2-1	CASSLRGGTSYNEQFF
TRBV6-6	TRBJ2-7	CASSYSGSLYEQYF
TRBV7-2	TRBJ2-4	CASSLEVRALAKNIQYF
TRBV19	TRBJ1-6	CASSPGSRHNSPLHF
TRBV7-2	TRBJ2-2	CASSGGGGVYTGELFF
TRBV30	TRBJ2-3	CAWSVGGMDTDTQYF
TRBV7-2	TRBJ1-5	CASSARQGNQPQHF
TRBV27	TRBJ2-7	CTSSSRTDTYEQYF
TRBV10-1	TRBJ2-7	CASINLGQGDF
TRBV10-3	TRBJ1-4	CAISEGHRGRDEKLFF
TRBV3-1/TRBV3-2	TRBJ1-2	CASSQLKQALGYTF